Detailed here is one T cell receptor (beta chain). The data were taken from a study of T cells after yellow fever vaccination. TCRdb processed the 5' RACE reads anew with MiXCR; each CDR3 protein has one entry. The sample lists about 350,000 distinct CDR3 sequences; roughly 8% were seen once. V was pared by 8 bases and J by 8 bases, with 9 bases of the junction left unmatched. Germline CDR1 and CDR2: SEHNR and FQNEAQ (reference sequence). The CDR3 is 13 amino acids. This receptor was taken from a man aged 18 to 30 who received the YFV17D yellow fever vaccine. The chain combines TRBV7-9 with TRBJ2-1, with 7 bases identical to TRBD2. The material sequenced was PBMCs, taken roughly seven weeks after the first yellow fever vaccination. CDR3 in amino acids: CASPPPGRDEQFF. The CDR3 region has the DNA TGTGCCAGCCCCCCGCCGGGGAGGGATGAGCAGTTCTTC.